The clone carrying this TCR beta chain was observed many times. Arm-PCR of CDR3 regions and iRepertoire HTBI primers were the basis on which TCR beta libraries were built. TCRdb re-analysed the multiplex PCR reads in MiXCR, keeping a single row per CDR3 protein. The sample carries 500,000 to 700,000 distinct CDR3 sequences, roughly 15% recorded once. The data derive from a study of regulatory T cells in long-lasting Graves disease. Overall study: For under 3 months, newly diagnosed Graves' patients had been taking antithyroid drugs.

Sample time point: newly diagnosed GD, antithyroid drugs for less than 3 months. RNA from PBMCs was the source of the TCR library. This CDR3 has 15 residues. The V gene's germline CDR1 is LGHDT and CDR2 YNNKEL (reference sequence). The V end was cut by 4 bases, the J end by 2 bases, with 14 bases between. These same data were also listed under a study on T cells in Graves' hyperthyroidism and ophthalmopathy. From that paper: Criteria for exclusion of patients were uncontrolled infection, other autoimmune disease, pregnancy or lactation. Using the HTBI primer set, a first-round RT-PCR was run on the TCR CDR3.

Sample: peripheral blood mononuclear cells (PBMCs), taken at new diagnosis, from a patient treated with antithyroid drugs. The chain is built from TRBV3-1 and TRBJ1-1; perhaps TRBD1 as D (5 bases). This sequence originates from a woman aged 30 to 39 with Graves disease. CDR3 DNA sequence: TGTGCCAGCAGCCGCCGAGGTGGGGGAAACACTGAAGCTTTCTTT. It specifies CASSRRGGGNTEAFF.